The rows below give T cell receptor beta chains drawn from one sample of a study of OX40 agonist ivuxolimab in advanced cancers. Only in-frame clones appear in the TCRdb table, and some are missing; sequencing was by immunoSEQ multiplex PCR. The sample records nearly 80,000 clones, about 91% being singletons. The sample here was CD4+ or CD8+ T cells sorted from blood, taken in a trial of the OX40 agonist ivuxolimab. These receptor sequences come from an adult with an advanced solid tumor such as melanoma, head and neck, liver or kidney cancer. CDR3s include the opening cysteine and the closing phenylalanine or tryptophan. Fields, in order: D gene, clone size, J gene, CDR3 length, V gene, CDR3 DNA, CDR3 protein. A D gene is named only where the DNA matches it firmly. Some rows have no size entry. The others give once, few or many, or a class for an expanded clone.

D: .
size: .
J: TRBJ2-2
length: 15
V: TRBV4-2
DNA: TGTGCCAGCAGCCAAGAAGCTGGGGACACCGGGGAGCTGTTTTTT
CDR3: CASSQEAGDTGELFF

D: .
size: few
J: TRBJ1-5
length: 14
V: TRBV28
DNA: TGTGCCAGCAGTTTACGCCAGGTAAATCAGCCCCAGCATTTT
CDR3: CASSLRQVNQPQHF

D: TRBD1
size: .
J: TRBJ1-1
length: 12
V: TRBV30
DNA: TGTGCCTGGGGGGGACAGGGGGCTACGGCTTTCTTT
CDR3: CAWGGQGATAFF

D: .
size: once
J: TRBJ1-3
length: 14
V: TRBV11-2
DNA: TGTGCCAGCAGCTTAGCTACTTCTGGAAACACCATATATTTT
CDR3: CASSLATSGNTIYF

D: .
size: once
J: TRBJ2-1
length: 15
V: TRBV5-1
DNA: TGCGCCAGCAGCTTGGACGACTATCAGTCCAATGAGCAGTTCTTC
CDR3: CASSLDDYQSNEQFF

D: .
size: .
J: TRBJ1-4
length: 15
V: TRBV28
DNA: TGTGCCAGCAGCCCGGGGGGGGTTGCTAATGAAAAACTGTTTTTT
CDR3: CASSPGGVANEKLFF

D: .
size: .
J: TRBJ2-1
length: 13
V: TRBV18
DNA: TGTGCCAGCTCACCAGGTAGGGGAAATGAGCAGTTCTTC
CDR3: CASSPGRGNEQFF

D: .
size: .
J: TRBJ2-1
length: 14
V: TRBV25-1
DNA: TGTGCCAGCAGCGGGACGAGTCCCTCCAATGAGCAGTTCTTC
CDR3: CASSGTSPSNEQFF

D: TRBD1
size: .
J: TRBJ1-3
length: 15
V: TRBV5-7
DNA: TGTGCCAGCATCCACGGGACAGGGTCCGGAAACACCATATATTTT
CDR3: CASIHGTGSGNTIYF

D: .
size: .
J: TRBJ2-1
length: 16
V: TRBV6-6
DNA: TGTGCCAGCAGTTACTATCTTTCGGATACCTACAATGAGCAGTTCTTC
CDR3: CASSYYLSDTYNEQFF

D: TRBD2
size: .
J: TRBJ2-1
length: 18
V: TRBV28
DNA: TGTGCCAGCAGTCCATGGGGGGGGGCTAGCGGGTCTTACAATGAGCAGTTCTTC
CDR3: CASSPWGGASGSYNEQFF

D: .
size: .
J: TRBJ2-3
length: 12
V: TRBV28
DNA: TGTGCCAGCAGTTTCCGGACAGAAACGCAGTATTTT
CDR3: CASSFRTETQYF

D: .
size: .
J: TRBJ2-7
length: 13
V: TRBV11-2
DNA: TGTGCCAGCAGCCTCCCACTGGTGGAAGAGCAGTACTTC
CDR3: CASSLPLVEEQYF

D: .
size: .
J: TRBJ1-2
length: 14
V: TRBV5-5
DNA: TGTGCCAGCAGCACATTACAGGTGTGGGGAGGCTACACCTTC
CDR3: CASSTLQVWGGYTF

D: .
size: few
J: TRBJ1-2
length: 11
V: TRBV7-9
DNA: TGTGCCAGCAGCTTATTGGGGGCCTACACCTTC
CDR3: CASSLLGAYTF

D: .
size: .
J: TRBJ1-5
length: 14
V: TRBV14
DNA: TGTGCCAGCAGCCAATGGGGGCACAATCAGCCCCAGCATTTT
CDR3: CASSQWGHNQPQHF

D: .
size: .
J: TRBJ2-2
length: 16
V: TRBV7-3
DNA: TGTGCCAGCAGTCCGTTAGGGTCTAAGAACACCGGGGAGCTGTTTTTT
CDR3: CASSPLGSKNTGELFF

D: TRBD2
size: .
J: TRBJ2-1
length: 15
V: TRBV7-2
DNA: TGTGCCAGCAGCCGAAGCGGGAGGGCCCGAAATGAGCAGTTCTTC
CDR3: CASSRSGRARNEQFF

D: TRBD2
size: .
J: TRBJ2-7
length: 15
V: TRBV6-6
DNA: TGTGCCAGCAGGAAAATGCGGGCGGGAGGTCGAGAGCAGTACTTC
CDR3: CASRKMRAGGREQYF

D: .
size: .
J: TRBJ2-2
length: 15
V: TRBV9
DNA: TGTGCCAGCAGCGTAGGGCAGGCGAACACCGGGGAGCTGTTTTTT
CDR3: CASSVGQANTGELFF

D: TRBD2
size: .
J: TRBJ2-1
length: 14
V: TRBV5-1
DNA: TGCGCAACCCAGCGGGAGGGCCCCCACAATGAGCAGTTCTTC
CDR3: CATQREGPHNEQFF

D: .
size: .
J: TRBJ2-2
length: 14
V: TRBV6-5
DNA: TGTGCCAGCAGTTACCAAGGGGCAACCGGGGAGCTGTTTTTT
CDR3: CASSYQGATGELFF

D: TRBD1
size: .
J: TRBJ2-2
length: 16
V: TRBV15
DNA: TGTGCCACCAGCAGAGGGGGTCAGGGGGCCGCCGGGGAGCTGTTTTTT
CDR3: CATSRGGQGAAGELFF

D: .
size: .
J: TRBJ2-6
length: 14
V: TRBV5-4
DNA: TGTGCCAGCAGCCAATTCTCTGGGGCCAACGTCCTGACTTTC
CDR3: CASSQFSGANVLTF

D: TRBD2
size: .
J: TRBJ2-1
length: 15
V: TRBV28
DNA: TGTGCCAGCCGAGCTCTAGCGGGAGTAGGTGGTGAGCAGTTCTTC
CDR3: CASRALAGVGGEQFF

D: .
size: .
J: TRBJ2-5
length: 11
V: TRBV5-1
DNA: TGCGCCAGCAGCTACAAAGAGACCCAGTACTTC
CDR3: CASSYKETQYF

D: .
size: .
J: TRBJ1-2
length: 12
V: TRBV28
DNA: TGTGCCAGCAGTTTAACCATAAACGGCTACACCTTC
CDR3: CASSLTINGYTF

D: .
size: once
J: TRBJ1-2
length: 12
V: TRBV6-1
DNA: TGTGCCAGCAGTGATACCAACTATGGCTACACCTTC
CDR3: CASSDTNYGYTF

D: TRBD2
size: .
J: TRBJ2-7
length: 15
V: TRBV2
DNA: TGTGCCAGCAGTCCGACCGGGACTAGCGGCTACGAGCAGTACTTC
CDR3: CASSPTGTSGYEQYF

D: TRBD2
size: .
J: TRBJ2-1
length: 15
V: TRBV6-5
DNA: TGTGCCAGCAGCCTCGCCGGGACTAGCCACAATGAGCAGTTCTTC
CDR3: CASSLAGTSHNEQFF

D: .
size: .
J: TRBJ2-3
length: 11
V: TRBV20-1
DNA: TGCAGTGCTAGAGATTTCGATACGCAGTATTTT
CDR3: CSARDFDTQYF

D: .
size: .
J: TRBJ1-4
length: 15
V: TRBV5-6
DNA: TGTGCCAGCAGCTTGGTGTCGAGGACTAATGAAAAACTGTTTTTT
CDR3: CASSLVSRTNEKLFF

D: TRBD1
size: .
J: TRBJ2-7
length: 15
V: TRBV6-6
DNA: TGTGCCAGCAAGAGGCCGCGACAGGGTTTTGGCGAGCAGTACTTC
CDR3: CASKRPRQGFGEQYF

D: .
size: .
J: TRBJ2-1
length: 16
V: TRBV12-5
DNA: TGTGCTAGTGGTTTGGGTAGAGGACATGATTACAATGAGCAGTTCTTC
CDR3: CASGLGRGHDYNEQFF

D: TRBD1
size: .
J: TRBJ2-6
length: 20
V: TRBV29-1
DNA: TGCAGCGTTGAAGGGGTGTATGGGCAGGGGGCCAGCTCTGGGGCCAACGTCCTGACTTTC
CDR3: CSVEGVYGQGASSGANVLTF

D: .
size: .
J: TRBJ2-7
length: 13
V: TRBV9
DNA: TGTGCCAGCAGCGTAGACGTCGGAGGCGAGCAGTACTTC
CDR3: CASSVDVGGEQYF

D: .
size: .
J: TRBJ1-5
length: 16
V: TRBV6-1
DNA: TGTGCCAGCAGTGAAGCCGTCAGGGGACCACATCAGCCCCAGCATTTT
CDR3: CASSEAVRGPHQPQHF

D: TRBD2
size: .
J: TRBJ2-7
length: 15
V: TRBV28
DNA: TGTGCCAGCAGCCTATCTAGCGGGTGGGACTACGAGCAGTACTTC
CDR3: CASSLSSGWDYEQYF

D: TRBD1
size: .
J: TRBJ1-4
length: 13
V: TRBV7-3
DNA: TGTGCCAGCAGCAGGGGACAGGGAGAAAAACTGTTTTTT
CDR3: CASSRGQGEKLFF

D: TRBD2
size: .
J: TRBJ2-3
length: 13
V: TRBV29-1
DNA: TGCAGTCTGGAAAGAGCGGGGGCAGATACGCAGTATTTT
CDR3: CSLERAGADTQYF

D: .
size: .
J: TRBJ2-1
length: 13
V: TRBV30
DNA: TGTGCCTACCAGGGGGGCGGGGGCAATGAGCAGTTCTTC
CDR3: CAYQGGGGNEQFF

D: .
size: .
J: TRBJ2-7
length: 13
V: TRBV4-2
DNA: TGTGCCAGCAGCCGGGAGGACCTCTCCGAGCAGTACTTC
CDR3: CASSREDLSEQYF

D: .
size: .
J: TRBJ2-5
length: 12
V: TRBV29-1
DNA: TGCAGCGCCAACAGGGTCCAAGAGACCCAGTACTTC
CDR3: CSANRVQETQYF

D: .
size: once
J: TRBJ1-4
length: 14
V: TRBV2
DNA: TGTGCCAGCAGTAGGAGGGCCTTCGTAGAAAAACTGTTTTTT
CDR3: CASSRRAFVEKLFF

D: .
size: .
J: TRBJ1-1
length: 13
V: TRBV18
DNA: TGTGCCAGCTCACCTCGGGCTAACACTGAAGCTTTCTTT
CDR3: CASSPRANTEAFF

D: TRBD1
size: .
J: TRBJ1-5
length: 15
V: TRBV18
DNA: TGTGCCAGCTCGTCAGGGGGTAAGAGCAATCAGCCCCAGCATTTT
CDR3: CASSSGGKSNQPQHF